Following are 4 T cell receptor beta chains from one sample sequenced in a study of blood T cell repertoires in COVID-19. Clones were read by immunoSEQ multiplex PCR, and TCRdb kept only the in-frame ones, dropping some. The sample lists 30,000 to 45,000 clones; 81% were seen once. Sequenced material: peripheral blood. The receptors shown here come from a man older than 75 with active or convalescent COVID-19.

The chain is built from TRBV18 and TRBJ1-2; 10 bases match TRBD1. Trimming at V came to 4 bases and at J to 4 bases, leaving 15 bases not matched to a gene. Germline V gene lookup returns CDR1 KGHSH and CDR2 LQKENI. CDR3 length: 18 residues. CDR3 region: CASSLDSGTGAGGYGYTF. The DNA for the CDR3 is TGTGCCAGCTCACTCGACTCCGGGACAGGGGCCGGGGGCTATGGCTACACCTTC.

V is TRBV11-3 and J is TRBJ1-4; 9 bases map to TRBD1. This CDR3 contains 15 residues. Losses at the gene ends were 5 bases for V and 3 bases for J; bases not matched to a gene: 4. Germline assignment: CDR1 SGHNT and CDR2 YENEEA. The CDR3 sequence is CASSTGTGPNEKLFF. The DNA for the CDR3 is TGTGCCAGCAGCACAGGGACAGGGCCTAATGAAAAACTGTTTTTT.

This clone came up many times. The chain is built from TRBV27 and TRBJ2-2, with 7 bases matching TRBD1. CDR1 is MNHEY, CDR2 SMNVEV, per germline (reference sequence). The CDR3 extends over 16 amino acids. V trimming: 5 bases; J trimming: 0 bases; junction bases outside the gene matches: 6. CDR3 bases: TGTGCCAGCAGTCGACAGGGCTCTTCGAACACCGGGGAGCTGTTTTTT. The encoded protein is CASSRQGSSNTGELFF.

This clone was picked up a small number of times. The chain combines TRBV9 with TRBJ1-3; D is perhaps TRBD1 (5 bases). V shed 1 base and J shed 4 bases, with 9 bases lying between them. This CDR3 is 14 amino acids long. Germline V lookup: CDR1 SGDLS, CDR2 YYNGEE. The CDR3 loop is CASSVSTAGNTIYF. CDR3 in DNA: TGTGCCAGCAGCGTATCGACAGCAGGAAACACCATATATTTT.